This T cell receptor beta chain comes out of a study of blood T cells in healthy people across ages. Whole-study results and caveats: Older age coincided with a roughly linear decline in TCR beta diversity per million T cells.

Per-sample PBMC isolation yielded at least 6 million cells. The CDR3 loop spans 16 amino acids. Germline V gene sequence: CDR1 SGHRS, CDR2 YFSETQ. V gave up 0 bases and J gave up 10 bases; unmatched junction bases: 13. This clonotype was counted at least ten times. Its specificity is unknown. It was with a sample-barcoded 5' primer and a J-beta primer mix that a second PCR of about 7 to 12 cycles was run. Every cDNA molecule carried a tag from a template-switch adaptor bearing 12 random nucleotides. TCRdb re-called the 5' RACE reads through MiXCR, storing one row per CDR3 protein. The sample includes about 750,000 distinct CDR3 sequences, roughly 50% of them seen just once.

The origin of this receptor is a man older than 75 in good health. The chain links TRBV5-1 to TRBJ1-1; 9 nucleotides line up with TRBD1. The sample was blood. CDR3 coding DNA: TGCGCCAGCAGCTTGGACCGGGACAGGGCGTCTTCGGGAGCTTTCTTT. Its translation is CASSLDRDRASSGAFF.